This entry lists 21 T cell receptor beta chains sequenced from one sample in a study of OX40 agonist ivuxolimab in advanced cancers. Here immunoSEQ multiplex PCR was the method, and the copy in TCRdb shows in-frame clones only, minus some. The top ten clones hold around 0.15% of a sample with around 95,000 clones, 89% of them seen once. The source material was CD4+ or CD8+ T cells sorted from blood, sampled in a trial of the OX40 agonist ivuxolimab. The origin of the receptors is an adult with an advanced solid tumor such as melanoma, head and neck, liver or kidney cancer.

The chain uses TRBV5-4 and TRBJ2-5; possibly TRBD2 for D (6 bases). The germline V gene has CDR1 SGHNT and CDR2 YYREEE (reference sequence). The CDR3 spans 16 residues. V was cut by 3 bases and J by 1 base, with 16 bases left in between. The CDR3 here is CASSSPAGGAQETQYF. CDR3 nucleotides: TGTGCCAGCAGCTCCCCTGCTGGCGGGGCCCAAGAGACCCAGTACTTC. Full variable domain (rest looked up from reference TRBV5-4 and TRBJ2-5): ETGVTQSPTHLIKTRGQQVTLRCSSQSGHNTVSWYQQALGQGPQFIFQYYREEENGRGNFPPRFSGLQFPNYSSELNVNALELDDSALYLCASSSPAGGAQETQYFGPGTRLLVL.

The J gene is TRBJ2-7, the V gene TRBV11-2, with D maybe TRBD2 (5 bases). Germline CDR1 and CDR2: SGHAT and FQNNGV. The CDR3 sequence is 14 residues long. V lost 7 bases to trimming and J lost 3 bases, with 16 bases between them. CDR3 in DNA: TGTGCCAGCAACTTTGGACTGAATAACTACGAGCAGTACTTC. Its translation: CASNFGLNNYEQYF.

The gene calls are TRBV15 and TRBJ2-5; D unresolved. The germline V and J ends were trimmed by 0 bases and 5 bases, with 13 bases remaining between them. The CDR3 sequence is 15 residues long. Germline V gene data show CDR1 as LNHNV and CDR2 as YYDKDF (reference sequence). The CDR3 DNA reads as TGTGCCACCAGCAGAGATCGGACCGATAAGGAGACCCAGTACTTC. Its protein product is CATSRDRTDKETQYF.

The rearrangement joins TRBV7-9 to TRBJ2-1, with 10 nucleotides matching TRBD2. This CDR3 is built from 13 residues. In germline, CDR1 is SEHNR, CDR2 FQNEAQ (reference sequence). V dropped 10 bases and J dropped 8; count of bases not matched to a gene: 8. The CDR3 reads CATHLAGVYEQFF. The CDR3 DNA reads TGTGCCACCCACCTAGCGGGGGTCTATGAGCAGTTCTTC. Based on the CDR3 plus reference TRBV7-9 and TRBJ2-1, the full variable domain is DTGVSQNPRHKITKRGQNVTFRCDPISEHNRLYWYRQTLGQGPEFLTYFQNEAQLEKSRLLSDRFSAERPKGSFSTLEIQRTEQGDSAMYLCATHLAGVYEQFFGPGTRLTVL.

The chain recombines TRBV6-1 with TRBJ1-5, with D possibly being TRBD1 (6 bases). CDR1 and CDR2 (germline): MNHNS, SASEGT. The CDR3 runs to 15 residues. V gave up 6 bases and J gave up 3 bases, with 15 bases separating them. The CDR3 is CASSLGAGPNQPQHF. The CDR3 DNA reads TGTGCCAGCAGCCTGGGGGCAGGGCCCAATCAGCCCCAGCATTTT.

The chain combines TRBV7-3 with TRBJ2-5, with a tentative D call TRBD1 (6 bases). CDR1 SGHTA and CDR2 FQGTGA come from the germline V gene. The V end lost 5 bases, the J end lost 1 base, and 8 bases lay between the germline ends. The length of the CDR3 is 13 residues. The CDR3 DNA is TGTGCCAGCAGCGGGGGCTTCCAAGAGACCCAGTACTTC. This codes for CASSGGFQETQYF.

The chain combines TRBV7-6 with TRBJ2-3; TRBD2 matches at 10 bases. The CDR3 runs 18 residues. After removal of 7 bases from V and 4 bases from J, the junction contained 17 bases not matched to a gene. Germline CDR1 reads SGHVS; CDR2 reads FNYEAQ. DNA of the CDR3: TGTGCCAGCACCTCCGAGGGGGTACTAGCGGGGTCTGCAGATACGCAGTATTTT. Protein sequence: CASTSEGVLAGSADTQYF. The full variable domain, with the rest looked up from reference TRBV7-6 and TRBJ2-3, is GAGVSQSPRYKVTKRGQDVALRCDPISGHVSLYWYRQALGQGPEFLTYFNYEAQQDKSGLPNDRFSAERPEGSISTLTIQRTEQRDSAMYRCASTSEGVLAGSADTQYFGPGTRLTVL.

The V gene is TRBV2, the J gene TRBJ2-5, with 9 bases identical to TRBD2. This CDR3 has 15 amino acids. V was pared by 4 bases and J by 3 bases, with 6 bases of the junction left unmatched. Looked up from germline, CDR1 is SNHLY and CDR2 is FYNNEI. CDR3 bases: TGTGCCAGCAGTGCGGAAGCGGGGGGTAAAGAGACCCAGTACTTC. Protein product: CASSAEAGGKETQYF.

V gene TRBV9 combines with J gene TRBJ2-5; D might be TRBD2 (7 bases). Germline lookup yields CDR1 SGDLS and CDR2 YYNGEE. CDR3 length: 15 residues. Trimming took 1 base from V and 5 from J, leaving 15 bases between them. Here the CDR3 reads CASSVTPGGRETQYF. The CDR3 region has the DNA TGTGCCAGCAGCGTAACCCCGGGGGGCAGGGAGACCCAGTACTTC. Supplemented by reference TRBV9 and TRBJ2-5, the full variable domain reads DSGVTQTPKHLITATGQRVTLRCSPRSGDLSVYWYQQSLDQGLQFLIQYYNGEERAKGNILERFSAQQFPDLHSELNLSSLELGDSALYFCASSVTPGGRETQYFGPGTRLLVL.

The chain uses TRBV11-2 and TRBJ2-2; 7 positions agree with TRBD2. Germline lookup yields CDR1 SGHAT and CDR2 FQNNGV. The junction had 18 bases not matched to a gene; V was cut back by 7 bases and J by 4 bases. The CDR3 loop spans 18 amino acids. The CDR3 DNA reads TGTGCCAGCAACCAAGGCTTCCAGGGAGGGTTGAGCACCGGGGAGCTGTTTTTT. Amino acids: CASNQGFQGGLSTGELFF.

The J gene is TRBJ1-3, the V gene TRBV7-9; D is undetermined. Trimming shortened V by 5 bases and J by 8 bases, and 13 bases separated the two germline ends. CDR1 is SEHNR and CDR2 is FQNEAQ in the germline V gene (reference sequence). The CDR3 runs to 13 residues. The CDR3: CASSQTLTYTIYF. CDR3 bases: TGTGCCAGCAGCCAAACCCTGACGTACACCATATATTTT.

J is TRBJ2-1 and V is TRBV30; D is ambiguous. Between the trimmed V and J ends, which lost 0 bases and 7 bases, there was a span of 10 bases. Germline CDR1 GTSNPN, CDR2 SVGIG (reference sequence). The CDR3 contains 13 residues. CDR3 protein: CAWSVSRLNEQFF. CDR3 nucleotides: TGTGCCTGGAGTGTAAGCCGACTTAATGAGCAGTTCTTC.

J is TRBJ2-5 and V is TRBV7-9; D is undetermined. The V end was cut by 2 bases, the J end by 3 bases, with 7 bases between. The germline gives CDR1 SEHNR, CDR2 FQNEAQ (reference sequence). The CDR3 is 13 residues long. The CDR3 coding sequence is TGTGCCAGCAGCTTAATAGAAAAAGAGACCCAGTACTTC. It yields the protein CASSLIEKETQYF.

V and J are TRBV29-1 and TRBJ1-1; maybe TRBD1 (5 bases). Germline CDR1 reads SQVTM; CDR2 reads ANQGSEA. V was pared by 6 bases and J by 1 base, with 12 bases between. The CDR3 totals 13 residues. CDR3 nucleotide sequence: TGCAGCGTGAGGTGGGGGGGGAACACTGAAGCTTTCTTT. This encodes CSVRWGGNTEAFF.

The chain employs TRBV6-1 and TRBJ2-7, with D perhaps TRBD1 (6 bases). Between the trimmed V and J ends, which lost 7 bases and 3 bases, there was a span of 19 bases. Germline loops: CDR1 MNHNS, CDR2 SASEGT. CDR3 length: 15 amino acids. CDR3 sequence reads: CASTNRQAGHYEQYF. For the CDR3, the DNA is TGTGCCAGCACCAATAGACAGGCCGGCCACTACGAGCAGTACTTC.

V gene TRBV11-3 combines with J gene TRBJ2-1; D possibly corresponds to TRBD2 (6 bases). V shed 3 bases and J shed 8 bases, with 11 bases lying between them. The V gene's germline CDR1 is SGHNT and CDR2 YENEEA. The CDR3 extends over 13 amino acids. CDR3 coding DNA: TGTGCCAGCAGCTTCCCACCGGGGGATGAGCAGTTCTTC. Encoded protein: CASSFPPGDEQFF.

The rearrangement links TRBV6-1 to TRBJ2-7; D may be TRBD1 (6 bases). The ends were cut back, 3 bases at V and 4 bases at J, with 10 bases in the middle. Germline V lookup: CDR1 MNHNS, CDR2 SASEGT. CDR3 length: 13 amino acids. DNA of the CDR3: TGTGCCAGCAGTGAGAGACAGGTTTACGAGCAGTACTTC. Translating gives CASSERQVYEQYF.

V and J are TRBV5-1 and TRBJ1-3, with 8 positions matching TRBD1. V shed 0 bases, J shed 2 bases, and the junction held 1 base outside the gene matches. The CDR3 sequence is 15 residues long. CDR1 is SGHRS and CDR2 is YFSETQ in the germline V gene. The CDR3: CASSLVTGAGNTIYF. The DNA for the CDR3 is TGCGCCAGCAGCTTGGTGACAGGGGCTGGAAACACCATATATTTT. Supplemented by reference TRBV5-1 and TRBJ1-3, the full variable domain reads KAGVTQTPRYLIKTRGQQVTLSCSPISGHRSVSWYQQTPGQGLQFLFEYFSETQRNKGNFPGRFSGRQFSNSRSEMNVSTLELGDSALYLCASSLVTGAGNTIYFGEGSWLTVV.

The chain recombines TRBV29-1 with TRBJ2-1; D ambiguous. V lost 5 bases to trimming and J lost 2 bases, with 13 bases between them. This CDR3 has 14 amino acids. Germline V lookup: CDR1 SQVTM, CDR2 ANQGSEA. In nucleotides, the CDR3 is TGCAGCGTTAACACCCGTAATGCCTACAATGAGCAGTTCTTC. Its protein product is CSVNTRNAYNEQFF.

The CDR3 spells CASTLQGAEGYTF. The CDR3 nucleotides read TGCGCCAGCACCCTTCAGGGGGCTGAAGGCTACACCTTC. The chain joins TRBV5-1 to TRBJ1-2; 8 nucleotides match TRBD1. This CDR3 contains 13 residues. J gave up 8 bases and V 6 bases, and 9 bases lay outside the gene matches. Germline V gene sequence: CDR1 SGHRS, CDR2 YFSETQ.

This clone appeared a few times. This chain links TRBV19 with TRBJ2-1; TRBD2 agrees at 9 bases. CDR1 LNHDA and CDR2 SQIVND come from the germline V gene (reference sequence). After removal of 5 bases from V and 7 bases from J, the junction contained 9 bases not matched to a gene. The CDR3 totals 15 residues. CDR3 coding DNA: TGTGCCAGTAGTCTTTCGGGACTAGCAAGGAATGAGCAGTTCTTC. It specifies CASSLSGLARNEQFF.